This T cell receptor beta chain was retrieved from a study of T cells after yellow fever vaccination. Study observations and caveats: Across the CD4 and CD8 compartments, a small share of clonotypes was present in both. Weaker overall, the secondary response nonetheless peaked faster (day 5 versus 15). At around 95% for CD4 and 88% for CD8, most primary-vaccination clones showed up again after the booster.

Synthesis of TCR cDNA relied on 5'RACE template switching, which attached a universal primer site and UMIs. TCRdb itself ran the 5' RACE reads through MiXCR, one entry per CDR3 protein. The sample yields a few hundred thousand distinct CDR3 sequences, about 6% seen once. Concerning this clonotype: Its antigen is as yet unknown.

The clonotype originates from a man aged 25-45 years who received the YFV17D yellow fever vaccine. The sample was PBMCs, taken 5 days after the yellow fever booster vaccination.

CDR3 nucleotides: TGCAGTGCAGGAGGGGGACCCCGGGACTACCAGTACAATGAGCAGTTCTTC. Translated, it gives CSAGGGPRDYQYNEQFF. This chain connects TRBV20-1 to TRBJ2-1; D is possibly TRBD2 (7 bases). V gave up 6 bases and J gave up 4 bases, with 25 bases separating them. Germline assignment: CDR1 DFQATT and CDR2 SNEGSKA (reference sequence). CDR3 size: 17 residues.